This T cell receptor (beta chain) was identified in a study of vaccination and CD4 T cells after COVID-19. The wider study: Post-COVID draws followed diagnosis by a median around 92 days (range 35 to 161).

The Oncomine TCR Beta short-read assay sequenced DNA from cultured CD4+ T cells. TCRdb re-analysed the PCR reads in MiXCR, keeping a single row per CDR3 protein. This table holds about 22,000 distinct CDR3 sequences, roughly 33% found once. The CDR3 sequence is 17 residues long. V was clipped by 3 bases and J by 4 bases; unmatched bases: 10. CDR1 and CDR2 from the germline V gene are MGHDK and SYGVNS. Specified time point: late sampling 161 to 241 days after vaccination in a few convalescent patients. Stated treatment: 10-day PBMC culture with coronavirus spike peptide pools or control peptides (ViraFEST assay). On this clonotype: Its target is not known.

The chain is built from TRBV25-1 and TRBJ2-2; TRBD2 matches 8 bases. This receptor was taken from a human donor who had recovered from COVID-19. The sample here was CD4+ T cells from blood, cultured in vitro, taken about 7 months after SARS-CoV-2 vaccination. Here the CDR3 DNA reads TGTGCCAGCAGTGATCTAGGTGGCGGGAGGAGCACCGGGGAGCTGTTTTTT. It codes for CASSDLGGGRSTGELFF.